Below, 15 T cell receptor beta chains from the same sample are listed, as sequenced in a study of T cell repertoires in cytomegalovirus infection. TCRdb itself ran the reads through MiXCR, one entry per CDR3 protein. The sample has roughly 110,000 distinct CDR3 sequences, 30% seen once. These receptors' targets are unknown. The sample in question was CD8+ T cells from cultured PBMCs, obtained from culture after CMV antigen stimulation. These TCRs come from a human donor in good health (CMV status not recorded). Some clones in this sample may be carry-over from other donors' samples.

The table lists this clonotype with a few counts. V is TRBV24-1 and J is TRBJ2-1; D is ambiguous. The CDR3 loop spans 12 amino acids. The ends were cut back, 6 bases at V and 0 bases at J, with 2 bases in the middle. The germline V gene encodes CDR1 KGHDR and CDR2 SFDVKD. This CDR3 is CATSNSYNEQFF. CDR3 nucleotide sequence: TGTGCCACCAGTAACTCCTACAATGAGCAGTTCTTC.

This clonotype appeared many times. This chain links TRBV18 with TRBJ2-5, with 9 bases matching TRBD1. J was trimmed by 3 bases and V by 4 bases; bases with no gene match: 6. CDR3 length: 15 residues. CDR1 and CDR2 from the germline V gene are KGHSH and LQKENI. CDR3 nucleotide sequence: TGTGCCAGCTCACGTCAAGGGACAGGGAAAGAGACCCAGTACTTC. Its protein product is CASSRQGTGKETQYF.

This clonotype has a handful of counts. CDR3 sequence: CASSQEDRAAAEQFF. DNA of the CDR3: TGCGCCAGCAGCCAAGAGGACAGGGCGGCGGCTGAGCAGTTCTTC. The V call is TRBV4-1, the J call TRBJ2-1; 8 bases map to TRBD1. From germline, CDR1 is MGHRA and CDR2 YSYEKL. Losses at the gene ends were 0 bases for V and 9 bases for J; bases not matched to a gene: 7. The CDR3 is 15 amino acids.

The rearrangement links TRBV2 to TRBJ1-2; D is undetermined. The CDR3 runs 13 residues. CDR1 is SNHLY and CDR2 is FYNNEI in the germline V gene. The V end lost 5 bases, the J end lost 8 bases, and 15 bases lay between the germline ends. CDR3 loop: CASSSTGAGGYTF. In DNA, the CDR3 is TGTGCCAGCAGTTCGACGGGCGCGGGAGGCTACACCTTC. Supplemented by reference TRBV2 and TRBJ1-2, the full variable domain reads EPEVTQTPSHQVTQMGQEVILRCVPISNHLYFYWYRQILGQKVEFLVSFYNNEISEKSEIFDDQFSVERPDGSNFTLKIRSTKLEDSAMYFCASSSTGAGGYTFGSGTRLTVV.

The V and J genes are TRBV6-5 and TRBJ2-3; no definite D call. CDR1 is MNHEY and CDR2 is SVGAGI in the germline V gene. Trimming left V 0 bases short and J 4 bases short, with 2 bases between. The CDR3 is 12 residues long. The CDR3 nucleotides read TGTGCCAGCAGTTACTCGTCAGATACGCAGTATTTT. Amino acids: CASSYSSDTQYF.

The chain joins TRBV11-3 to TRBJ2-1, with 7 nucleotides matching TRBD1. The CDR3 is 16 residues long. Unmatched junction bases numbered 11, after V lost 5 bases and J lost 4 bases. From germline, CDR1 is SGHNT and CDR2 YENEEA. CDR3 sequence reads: CASSPRGLVAYNEQFF. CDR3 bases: TGTGCCAGCAGCCCGAGGGGGCTAGTGGCATACAATGAGCAGTTCTTC.

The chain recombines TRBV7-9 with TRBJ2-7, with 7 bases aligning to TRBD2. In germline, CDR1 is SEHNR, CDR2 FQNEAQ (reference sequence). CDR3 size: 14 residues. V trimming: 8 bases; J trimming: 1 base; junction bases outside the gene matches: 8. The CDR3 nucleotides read TGTGCCAGCTCGGGGGGATATTTGTCCTACGAGCAGTACTTC. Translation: CASSGGYLSYEQYF.

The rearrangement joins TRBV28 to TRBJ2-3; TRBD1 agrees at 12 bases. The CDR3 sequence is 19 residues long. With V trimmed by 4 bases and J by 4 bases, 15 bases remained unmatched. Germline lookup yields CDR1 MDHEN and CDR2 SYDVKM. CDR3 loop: CASSSTSWDRGRKADTQYF. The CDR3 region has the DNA TGTGCCAGCAGTTCAACCTCATGGGACAGGGGGCGTAAGGCAGATACGCAGTATTTT.

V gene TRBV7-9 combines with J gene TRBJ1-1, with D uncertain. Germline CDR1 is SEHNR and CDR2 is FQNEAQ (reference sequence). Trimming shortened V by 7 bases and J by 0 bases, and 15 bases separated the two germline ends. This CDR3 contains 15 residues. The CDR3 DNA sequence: TGTGCCAGCATGAAAGGGATTGGCCTGAACACTGAAGCTTTCTTT. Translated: CASMKGIGLNTEAFF.

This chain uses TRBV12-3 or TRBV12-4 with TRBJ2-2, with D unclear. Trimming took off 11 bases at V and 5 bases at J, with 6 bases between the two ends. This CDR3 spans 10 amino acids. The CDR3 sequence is CAVHTGELFF. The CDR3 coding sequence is TGTGCCGTACATACCGGGGAGCTGTTTTTT.

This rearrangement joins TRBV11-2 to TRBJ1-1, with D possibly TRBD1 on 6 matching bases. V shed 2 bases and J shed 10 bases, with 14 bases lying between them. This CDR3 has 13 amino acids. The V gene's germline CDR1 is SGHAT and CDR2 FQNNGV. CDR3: CASSLTGIVGAFF. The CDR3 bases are TGTGCCAGCAGCTTAACAGGGATAGTAGGAGCTTTCTTT. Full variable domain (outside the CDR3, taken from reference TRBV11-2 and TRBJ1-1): EAGVAQSPRYKIIEKRQSVAFWCNPISGHATLYWYQQILGQGPKLLIQFQNNGVVDDSQLPKDRFSAERLKGVDSTLKIQPAKLEDSAVYLCASSLTGIVGAFFGQGTRLTVV.

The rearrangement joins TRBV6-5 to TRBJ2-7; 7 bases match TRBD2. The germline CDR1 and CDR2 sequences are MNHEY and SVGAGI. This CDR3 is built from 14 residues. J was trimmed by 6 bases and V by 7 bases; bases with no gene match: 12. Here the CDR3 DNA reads TGTGCCAGCACCGACGGGGAGGGAAGGGGCGAGCAGTACTTC. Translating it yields CASTDGEGRGEQYF.

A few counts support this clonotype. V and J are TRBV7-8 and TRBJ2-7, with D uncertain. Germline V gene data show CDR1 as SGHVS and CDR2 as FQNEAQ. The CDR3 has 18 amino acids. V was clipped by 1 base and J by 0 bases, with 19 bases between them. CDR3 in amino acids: CASSLGVGQALFSYEQYF. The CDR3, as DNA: TGTGCCAGCAGCTTAGGAGTCGGGCAGGCCCTGTTCTCCTACGAGCAGTACTTC. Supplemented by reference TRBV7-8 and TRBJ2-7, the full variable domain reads GAGVSQSPRYKVAKRGQDVALRCDPISGHVSLFWYQQALGQGPEFLTYFQNEAQLDKSGLPSDRFFAERPEGSVSTLKIQRTQQEDSAVYLCASSLGVGQALFSYEQYFGPGTRLTVT.

CDR3 DNA: TGCAGCGTCCTGACAGGGGAGGGCCCTGAAGCTTTCTTT. This codes for CSVLTGEGPEAFF. This sequence joins TRBV29-1 and TRBJ1-1; the match to TRBD1 covers 8 bases. The J segment lost 6 bases and the V segment lost 6 bases, leaving 9 bases of the junction unmatched. The CDR3 is 13 amino acids. Germline V lookup: CDR1 SQVTM, CDR2 ANQGSEA.

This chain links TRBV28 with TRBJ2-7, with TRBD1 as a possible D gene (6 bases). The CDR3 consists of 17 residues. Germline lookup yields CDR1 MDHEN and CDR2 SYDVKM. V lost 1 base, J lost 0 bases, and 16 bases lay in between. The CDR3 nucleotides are TGTGCCAGCAGTTTATACCCAGGGGTTTCCGGCTCCTACGAGCAGTACTTC. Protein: CASSLYPGVSGSYEQYF.